The rows below give T cell receptor beta chains drawn from one sample of a study of T cells in Graves' hyperthyroidism and ophthalmopathy. Via MiXCR, TCRdb re-called the multiplex PCR reads, giving one row per CDR3 protein. This table holds 480,000 or so distinct CDR3 sequences, 40% to 50% found once. The material sequenced was peripheral blood or thyroid tissue (not recorded which). The origin of the receptors is an adult woman with Graves' disease, either hyperthyroidism or ophthalmopathy (not recorded which). CDR3s leave out the opening cysteine and the closing phenylalanine or tryptophan.

j_call v_call cdr3_aa
TRBJ1-5 TRBV10-1 ATRGTGGVDQPQH
TRBJ2-7 TRBV20-1 SAPRLAEPYEQY
TRBJ1-3 TRBV4-3 ASSQEPQGFYGNTIY
TRBJ1-1 TRBV27 AGTFRSGSTEAF
TRBJ1-1 TRBV2 ASSEIPASANTEAF
TRBJ1-2 TRBV12-3/TRBV12-4 ASSRQGVYGYT
TRBJ2-2 TRBV24-1 ATSRGAGTGELF
TRBJ2-5 TRBV7-2 ASSLGGRLAETQY
TRBJ2-7 TRBV9 ASSVVADPVYEQY
TRBJ2-5 TRBV2 ASNWRTAGTQY
TRBJ1-2 TRBV29-1 SVEGQNGYT
TRBJ2-5 TRBV7-2 ASSTRQGSLETQY
TRBJ2-5 TRBV4-2 ASSQAAAGDQETQY
TRBJ2-3 TRBV2 ASSAQAGGDTQY
TRBJ2-6 TRBV28 ASSGGQGPSGANVLT
TRBJ2-6 TRBV20-1 SATRTAGANVLT
TRBJ2-7 TRBV5-1 ASSLHGNSYEQY
TRBJ1-1 TRBV2 ASSRRDRDSEAF
TRBJ1-6 TRBV12-3/TRBV12-4 ASVRDSENSPLH
TRBJ2-5 TRBV29-1 SAEGDETQY
TRBJ1-5 TRBV7-9 ASSFHGAGFSNQPQH
TRBJ2-7 TRBV5-1 ASSLDTGTASEQY
TRBJ1-1 TRBV6-1 ASSQPHGNTEAF
TRBJ2-5 TRBV20-1 SARGQGDPLETQY
TRBJ2-5 TRBV5-6 ASSGAQVGETQY
TRBJ1-2 TRBV19 ASSIPGQLYGYT
TRBJ2-2 TRBV29-1 SVDLGVGGELF
TRBJ2-1 TRBV2 ASSELYRRGSYNEQF
TRBJ1-6 TRBV15 ATSSGGTGYSPLH
TRBJ2-7 TRBV5-1 ASSLHSLYEQY
TRBJ1-1 TRBV7-9 ASSPLPVGRGQAF
TRBJ2-2 TRBV2 ASSRQGRAGELF
TRBJ2-5 TRBV12-3/TRBV12-4 ASSFGSGQGQETQY
TRBJ2-7 TRBV7-9 ASSPSVAGIYEQY
TRBJ1-1 TRBV7-3 ASSLSWDTEAF
TRBJ2-5 TRBV7-1 ASSSGLAKETQY
TRBJ1-5 TRBV24-1 ATSEGQGVNQPQH
TRBJ2-5 TRBV20-1 SARARDIETQY
TRBJ2-1 TRBV25-1 ASSQDGRQSSYNEQF
TRBJ1-2 TRBV7-2 ASSPQTGNYGYT
TRBJ1-6 TRBV20-1 SAYRPSSYNSPLH
TRBJ2-4 TRBV7-2 ASSHDGSGY
TRBJ2-2 TRBV11-2 ASSLERMNTGELF
TRBJ1-1 TRBV20-1 SAYTRDRDTEAF
TRBJ2-6 TRBV9 ASSAALDRAAGANVLT
TRBJ1-1 TRBV7-9 ASSGTEAF
TRBJ1-1 TRBV19 ASSDRTLNTEAF
TRBJ2-5 TRBV5-4 ASGDRGKETQY
TRBJ1-5 TRBV7-9 ATTPGRNQPQH
TRBJ2-6 TRBV20-1 SATSGSGANVLT
TRBJ2-5 TRBV5-1 ASSLESWGETQY
TRBJ2-7 TRBV20-1 SARDVGALYEQY
TRBJ1-2 TRBV9 ASSVGQEYGYT
TRBJ2-2 TRBV7-9 ASSFNEGQRNTGELF